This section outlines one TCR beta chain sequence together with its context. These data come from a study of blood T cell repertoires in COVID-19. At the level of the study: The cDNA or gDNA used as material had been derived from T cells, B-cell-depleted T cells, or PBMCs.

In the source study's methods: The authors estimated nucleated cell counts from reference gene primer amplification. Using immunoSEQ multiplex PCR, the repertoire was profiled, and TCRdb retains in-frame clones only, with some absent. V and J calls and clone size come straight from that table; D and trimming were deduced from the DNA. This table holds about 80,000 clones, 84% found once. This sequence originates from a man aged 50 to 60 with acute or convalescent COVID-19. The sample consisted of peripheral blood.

The CDR3 coding sequence is TGTGCTAGTGGTTTGGGGGGACAGGCATATAGCAATCAGCCCCAGCATTTT. Amino acids: CASGLGGQAYSNQPQHF. The rearrangement joins TRBV12-5 to TRBJ1-5; 8 positions agree with TRBD1. V lost 1 base, J lost 0 bases, and 5 bases stayed unmatched. The CDR3 sequence is 17 residues long. Germline V CDR1 and CDR2: LGHNT, FRNRAP.